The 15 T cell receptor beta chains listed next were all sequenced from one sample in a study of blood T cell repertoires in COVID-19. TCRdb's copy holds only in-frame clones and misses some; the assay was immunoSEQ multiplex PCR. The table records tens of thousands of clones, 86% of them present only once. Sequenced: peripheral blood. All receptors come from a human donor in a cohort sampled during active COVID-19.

This CDR3 is CASSRGQGSNQPQHF. CDR3 DNA: TGTGCCAGCAGCAGAGGACAGGGTAGCAATCAGCCCCAGCATTTT. The J gene is TRBJ1-5, the V gene TRBV7-2; 8 bases match TRBD1. This CDR3 is built from 15 residues. CDR1 and CDR2 (germline): SGHTA, FQGNSA. Losses at the gene ends were 5 bases for V and 0 bases for J; bases not matched to a gene: 3.

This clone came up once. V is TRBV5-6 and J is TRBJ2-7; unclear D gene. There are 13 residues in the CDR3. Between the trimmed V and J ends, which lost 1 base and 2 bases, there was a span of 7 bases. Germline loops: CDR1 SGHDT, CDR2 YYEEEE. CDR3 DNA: TGTGCCAGCAGCTTGTGGCAGGCCTACGAGCAGTACTTC. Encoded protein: CASSLWQAYEQYF.

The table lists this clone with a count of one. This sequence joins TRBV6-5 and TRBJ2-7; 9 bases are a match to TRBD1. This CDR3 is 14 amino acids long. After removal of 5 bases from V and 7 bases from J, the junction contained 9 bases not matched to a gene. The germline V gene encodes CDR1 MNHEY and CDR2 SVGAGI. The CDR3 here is CASSPRDRAREQYF. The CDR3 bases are TGTGCCAGCAGTCCTCGGGACAGGGCGAGGGAGCAGTACTTC.

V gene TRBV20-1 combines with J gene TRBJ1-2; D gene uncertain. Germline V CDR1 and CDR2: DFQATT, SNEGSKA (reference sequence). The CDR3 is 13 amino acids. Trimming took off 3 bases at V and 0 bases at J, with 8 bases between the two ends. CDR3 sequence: CSASPGANYGYTF. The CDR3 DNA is TGCAGTGCTAGTCCCGGAGCTAACTATGGCTACACCTTC.

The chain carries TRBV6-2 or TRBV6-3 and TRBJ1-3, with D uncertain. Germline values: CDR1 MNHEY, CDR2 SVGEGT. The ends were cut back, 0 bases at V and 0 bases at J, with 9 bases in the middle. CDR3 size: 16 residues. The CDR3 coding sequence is TGTGCCAGCAGTTACTCATCCCGTTCCTCTGGAAACACCATATATTTT. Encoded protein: CASSYSSRSSGNTIYF.

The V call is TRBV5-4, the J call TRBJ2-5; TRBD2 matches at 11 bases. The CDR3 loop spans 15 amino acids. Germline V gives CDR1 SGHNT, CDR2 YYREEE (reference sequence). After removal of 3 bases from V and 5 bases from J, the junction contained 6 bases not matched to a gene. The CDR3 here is CASSYSGGAWETQYF. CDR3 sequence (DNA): TGTGCCAGCAGCTATAGCGGGGGGGCTTGGGAGACCCAGTACTTC. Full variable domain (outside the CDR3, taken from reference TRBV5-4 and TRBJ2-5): ETGVTQSPTHLIKTRGQQVTLRCSSQSGHNTVSWYQQALGQGPQFIFQYYREEENGRGNFPPRFSGLQFPNYSSELNVNALELDDSALYLCASSYSGGAWETQYFGPGTRLLVL.

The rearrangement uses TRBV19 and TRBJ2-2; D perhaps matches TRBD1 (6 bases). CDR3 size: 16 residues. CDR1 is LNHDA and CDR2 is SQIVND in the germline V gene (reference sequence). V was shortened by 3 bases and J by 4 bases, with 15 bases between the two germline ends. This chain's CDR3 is CASSIGAGVLTGELFF. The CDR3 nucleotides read TGTGCCAGTAGTATTGGGGCAGGGGTTCTCACCGGGGAGCTGTTTTTT.

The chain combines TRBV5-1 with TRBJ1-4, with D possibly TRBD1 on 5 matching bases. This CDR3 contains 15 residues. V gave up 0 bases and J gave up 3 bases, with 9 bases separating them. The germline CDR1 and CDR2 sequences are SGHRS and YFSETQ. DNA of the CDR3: TGCGCCAGCAGCTTGGACAGGTCCTCTAATGAAAAACTGTTTTTT. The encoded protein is CASSLDRSSNEKLFF.

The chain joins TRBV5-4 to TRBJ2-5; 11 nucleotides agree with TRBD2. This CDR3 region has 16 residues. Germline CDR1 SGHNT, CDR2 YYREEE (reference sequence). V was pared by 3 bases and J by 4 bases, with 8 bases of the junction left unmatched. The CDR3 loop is CASSSLAGGPAETQYF. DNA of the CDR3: TGTGCCAGCAGCTCTTTAGCGGGGGGGCCTGCAGAGACCCAGTACTTC.

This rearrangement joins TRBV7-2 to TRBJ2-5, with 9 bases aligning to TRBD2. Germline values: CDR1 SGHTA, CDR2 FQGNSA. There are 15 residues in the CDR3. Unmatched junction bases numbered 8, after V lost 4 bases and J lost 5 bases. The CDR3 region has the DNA TGTGCCAGCAGCTGGGACAGCGGGGGGACCGAGACCCAGTACTTC. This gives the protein CASSWDSGGTETQYF. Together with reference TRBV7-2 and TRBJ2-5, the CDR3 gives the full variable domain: GAGVSQSPSNKVTEKGKDVELRCDPISGHTALYWYRQSLGQGLEFLIYFQGNSAPDKSGLPSDRFSAERTGGSVSTLTIQRTQQEDSAVYLCASSWDSGGTETQYFGPGTRLLVL.

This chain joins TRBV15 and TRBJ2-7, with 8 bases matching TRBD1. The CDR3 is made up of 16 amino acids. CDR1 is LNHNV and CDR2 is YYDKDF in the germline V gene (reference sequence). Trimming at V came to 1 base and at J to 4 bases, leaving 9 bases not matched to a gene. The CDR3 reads CATSRGGAGGAYEQYF. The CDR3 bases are TGTGCCACCAGCAGAGGGGGGGCAGGGGGCGCTTACGAGCAGTACTTC.

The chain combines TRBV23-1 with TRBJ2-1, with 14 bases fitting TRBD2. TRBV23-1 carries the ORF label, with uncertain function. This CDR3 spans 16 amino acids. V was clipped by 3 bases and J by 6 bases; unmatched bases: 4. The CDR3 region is CASSQTSGRAFNEQFF. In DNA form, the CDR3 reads TGCGCCAGCAGTCAGACTAGCGGGAGGGCTTTCAATGAGCAGTTCTTC.

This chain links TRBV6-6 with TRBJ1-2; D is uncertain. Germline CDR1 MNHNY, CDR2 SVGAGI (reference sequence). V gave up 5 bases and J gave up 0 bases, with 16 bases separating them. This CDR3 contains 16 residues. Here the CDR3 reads CASSRKATGSNYGYTF. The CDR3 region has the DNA TGTGCCAGCAGTCGAAAAGCAACGGGGTCTAACTATGGCTACACCTTC.

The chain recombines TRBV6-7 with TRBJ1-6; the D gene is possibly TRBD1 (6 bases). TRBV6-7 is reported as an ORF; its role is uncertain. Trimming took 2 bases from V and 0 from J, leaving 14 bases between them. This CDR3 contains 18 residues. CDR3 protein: CASSYGQGFLSYNSPLHF. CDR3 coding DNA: TGTGCCAGCAGTTACGGGCAGGGGTTCCTCTCCTATAATTCACCCCTCCACTTT.

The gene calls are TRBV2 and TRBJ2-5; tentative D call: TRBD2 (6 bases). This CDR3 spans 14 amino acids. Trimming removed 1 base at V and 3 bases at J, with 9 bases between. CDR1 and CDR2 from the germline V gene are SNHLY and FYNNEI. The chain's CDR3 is CASSEVADEETQYF. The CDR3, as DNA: TGTGCCAGCAGTGAAGTAGCGGACGAAGAGACCCAGTACTTC. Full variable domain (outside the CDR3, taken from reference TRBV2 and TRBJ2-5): EPEVTQTPSHQVTQMGQEVILRCVPISNHLYFYWYRQILGQKVEFLVSFYNNEISEKSEIFDDQFSVERPDGSNFTLKIRSTKLEDSAMYFCASSEVADEETQYFGPGTRLLVL.